Presented here are 8 T cell receptor beta chains from one specimen sequenced in a study of control samples from healthy donors and cancer patients. Profiled with immunoSEQ multiplex PCR; TCRdb holds only in-frame clones, not every one. This sample has 150,000 to 200,000 clones, with 90% found just once. The sequencing sample was made of blood. These receptors all stem from a woman aged 45-60 years in good health.

The chain couples TRBV11-2 to TRBJ2-3; no clear D. Trimming removed 8 bases from V and 2 bases from J, with 5 bases in between. CDR3 length equals 11 residues. Germline loops: CDR1 SGHAT, CDR2 FQNNGV. The CDR3 loop reads CASSPTDTQYF. The DNA for the CDR3 is TGTGCCAGCTCCCCCACAGATACGCAGTATTTT.

The chain has TRBV7-9 and TRBJ1-1; D might be TRBD1 (6 bases). CDR1 is SEHNR, CDR2 FQNEAQ, per germline (reference sequence). The V gene lost 5 bases and the J gene lost 2 bases, with 18 bases spanning the gap. This CDR3 is built from 16 residues. The CDR3 bases are TGTGCCAGCAGCCAGGGACATGGAAGAGGTAACACTGAAGCTTTCTTT. It translates to CASSQGHGRGNTEAFF.

This clone was seen just once. The chain joins TRBV7-9 to TRBJ1-4; 10 nucleotides match TRBD1. Trimming took 6 bases from V and 8 from J; bases not matched to a gene: 9. This CDR3 region has 15 residues. CDR1 SEHNR and CDR2 FQNEAQ come from the germline V gene (reference sequence). The CDR3 coding sequence is TGTGCCAGCAGGCCCCAGGACAGGGGGGAGGAAAAACTGTTTTTT. Residues: CASRPQDRGEEKLFF.

This sequence joins TRBV7-2 and TRBJ2-5; D is undetermined. Germline values: CDR1 SGHTA, CDR2 FQGNSA. Trimming left V 1 base short and J 5 bases short, with 5 bases between. This CDR3 is built from 12 residues. CDR3 coding DNA: TGTGCCAGCAGCTTAGTCCGGGAGACCCAGTACTTC. Its protein product is CASSLVRETQYF.

The rearrangement links TRBV28 to TRBJ1-4; TRBD1 matches 9 bases. V shed 6 bases, J shed 3 bases, and the junction held 14 bases outside the gene matches. The CDR3 is 18 amino acids. Per the germline V gene, CDR1 is MDHEN and CDR2 is SYDVKM. DNA of the CDR3: TGTGCCAGCAGCCCCTGGACAGGGGTTGGCGGGGCTAATGAAAAACTGTTTTTT. It specifies CASSPWTGVGGANEKLFF.

This chain connects TRBV25-1 to TRBJ1-2, with D tentatively TRBD1 (6 bases). Germline V gene lookup returns CDR1 MGHDK and CDR2 SYGVNS. Trimming left V 6 bases short and J 3 bases short, with 8 bases between. The CDR3 length is 12 residues. CDR3 loop: CASRDSHYGYTF. In nucleotides, the CDR3 is TGTGCCAGCAGGGACAGTCACTATGGCTACACCTTC.

This clone has only a few counts. V and J are TRBV9 and TRBJ1-2; D not resolved. V was clipped by 4 bases and J by 6 bases, with 19 bases between them. This CDR3 comprises 15 residues. Germline V gives CDR1 SGDLS, CDR2 YYNGEE. DNA of the CDR3: TGTGCCAGCAGCCCCTGGTCCGGGGTAGGAAATGGCTACACCTTC. It yields the protein CASSPWSGVGNGYTF.

The chain is built from TRBV6-5 and TRBJ2-5, with 8 bases aligning to TRBD1. V gave up 4 bases and J gave up 4 bases; unmatched junction bases: 5. Per the germline V gene, CDR1 is MNHEY and CDR2 is SVGAGI. The CDR3 runs to 14 residues. In nucleotides, the CDR3 is TGTGCCAGCAGTTTCTCTGACAGGGGAGAGACCCAGTACTTC. Protein product: CASSFSDRGETQYF.